Shown below are 14 T cell receptor beta chains from a single sample sequenced in a study of a mutant IDH1 vaccine in newly diagnosed glioma. Their antigens are not known. Stated time point: week 47, end of study. Doses of 300 ug of mutant IDH1 20-mer peptide were given with topical imiquimod. Measured with immunoSEQ multiplex PCR; TCRdb has only the in-frame clones, and not every one. The sample has around 84,000 clones; roughly four fifths are singletons. Specimen: PBMCs, collected from a glioma patient whose treatment included an IDH1 peptide vaccine. The receptors come from a man aged 40-55 years with glioma.

In its sample, this clone was seen a few times. The chain recombines TRBV6-5 with TRBJ2-7, with 7 bases that match TRBD1. Germline values: CDR1 MNHEY, CDR2 SVGAGI. The length of the CDR3 is 14 residues. Unmatched junction bases numbered 12, after V lost 8 bases and J lost 5 bases. The CDR3 bases are TGTGCCAGCGGTCGAACAGGGGCTGGCCACGAGCAGTACTTC. This codes for CASGRTGAGHEQYF.

V and J are TRBV27 and TRBJ2-4; D could derive from TRBD1 or TRBD2 (6 bases each). Germline V lookup: CDR1 MNHEY, CDR2 SMNVEV (reference sequence). CDR3 length equals 11 residues. Trimming removed 7 bases at V and 15 bases at J, with 16 bases between. The CDR3 DNA reads as TGTGCCAGCAACCGAGGAGGGGACATGTACTTC. The encoded protein is CASNRGGDMYF.

The chain has TRBV27 and TRBJ2-5, with D perhaps TRBD1 or TRBD2 (5 bases each). The V and J ends lost 3 bases and 5 bases respectively, with 16 bases between them. CDR3 length equals 15 residues. CDR1 and CDR2 from the germline V gene are MNHEY and SMNVEV (reference sequence). CDR3 region: CASSFSDSWGETQYF. The CDR3 nucleotides read TGTGCCAGCAGTTTCTCGGACTCATGGGGGGAGACCCAGTACTTC.

This clone was detected only once. The rearrangement joins TRBV6-7 to TRBJ2-5; 14 bases are shared with TRBD2. TRBV6-7 is identified as an open reading frame with a role that is uncertain. This CDR3 has 18 amino acids. V lost 6 bases to trimming and J lost 4 bases; unmatched junction nucleotides: 13. The CDR3 protein is CASRPKPRLAGGPETQYF. CDR3 DNA sequence: TGTGCCAGCAGACCTAAACCCCGACTAGCGGGGGGGCCAGAGACCCAGTACTTC.

V and J are TRBV18 and TRBJ2-1; 12 positions agree with TRBD2. J gave up 6 bases and V 0 bases, and 3 bases lay outside the gene matches. CDR3 length equals 16 residues. Germline CDR1 and CDR2: KGHSH and LQKENI. In DNA form, the CDR3 reads TGTGCCAGCTCACCACCGACTAGCGGGGGCCCCAATGAGCAGTTCTTC. It is translated as CASSPPTSGGPNEQFF.

The rearrangement links TRBV7-6 to TRBJ1-3; 7 bases fit TRBD1. The CDR3 extends over 14 amino acids. The V and J ends lost 5 bases and 6 bases, in that order; junction bases with no gene match: 7. The germline V gene encodes CDR1 SGHVS and CDR2 FNYEAQ. The CDR3 region is CASSETGAENTIYF. The CDR3 DNA reads TGTGCCAGCAGCGAAACAGGGGCTGAAAACACCATATATTTT.

The V call is TRBV12-5, the J call TRBJ2-5; the D is unclear. The CDR3 consists of 14 residues. Germline assignment: CDR1 LGHNT and CDR2 FRNRAP. V was shortened by 2 bases and J by 5 bases, with 12 bases between the two germline ends. This CDR3 is CASGLPGRWETQYF. DNA of the CDR3: TGTGCTAGTGGTTTGCCGGGTCGTTGGGAGACCCAGTACTTC.

This clone has just one count. The V and J genes are TRBV11-3 and TRBJ2-5; perhaps TRBD1 as D (7 bases). There are 15 residues in the CDR3. V lost 5 bases and J lost 1, with 14 bases in between. Germline CDR1 and CDR2: SGHNT and YENEEA. CDR3 in DNA: TGTGCCAGCAGCAACACAGGGGAGGCCCAAGAGACCCAGTACTTC. Protein product: CASSNTGEAQETQYF.

This clone was seen a single time. The chain combines TRBV7-9 with TRBJ1-2, with TRBD1 matching 8 bases. Germline V gene sequence: CDR1 SEHNR, CDR2 FQNEAQ (reference sequence). Losses at the gene ends were 6 bases for V and 0 bases for J; bases not matched to a gene: 9. The CDR3 spans 16 residues. DNA for the CDR3: TGTGCCAGCAGACTGGACAGGGCGGAAGCTAACTATGGCTACACCTTC. This encodes CASRLDRAEANYGYTF.

The chain recombines TRBV5-1 with TRBJ2-7; D may be TRBD1 (6 bases). The germline V and J ends were trimmed by 2 bases and 5 bases, with 14 bases remaining between them. This CDR3 comprises 14 residues. Germline loops: CDR1 SGHRS, CDR2 YFSETQ. Here the CDR3 DNA reads TGCGCCAGCAGCTTTGGACAGATGGTGAACGAGCAGTACTTC. Translating it yields CASSFGQMVNEQYF.

The chain recombines TRBV27 with TRBJ2-7; D remains unclear. This CDR3 region has 13 residues. V gave up 5 bases and J gave up 1 base, with 9 bases separating them. In germline, CDR1 is MNHEY, CDR2 SMNVEV (reference sequence). The CDR3 coding sequence is TGTGCCAGCAGTCGGGCGGAGTCCTACGAGCAGTACTTC. This codes for CASSRAESYEQYF.

The rearrangement links TRBV6-5 to TRBJ2-7; 7 bases map to TRBD2. Per the germline V gene, CDR1 is MNHEY and CDR2 is SVGAGI. The J segment lost 1 base and the V segment lost 8 bases, leaving 8 bases of the junction unmatched. The CDR3 contains 14 residues. CDR3 region: CASRRFGGSYEQYF. The DNA of the CDR3 is TGTGCCAGCCGTAGATTCGGGGGGTCCTACGAGCAGTACTTC.

V and J are TRBV19 and TRBJ1-2; 9 nucleotides align to TRBD1. After removal of 0 bases from V and 3 bases from J, the junction contained 2 bases not matched to a gene. Germline V lookup: CDR1 LNHDA, CDR2 SQIVND (reference sequence). The CDR3 runs 15 residues. CDR3 amino acids: CASSIDGQGHYGYTF. Written as DNA, the CDR3 is TGTGCCAGTAGTATAGACGGACAGGGGCACTATGGCTACACCTTC. Full variable domain (outside the CDR3, taken from reference TRBV19 and TRBJ1-2): DGGITQSPKYLFRKEGQNVTLSCEQNLNHDAMYWYRQDPGQGLRLIYYSQIVNDFQKGDIAEGYSVSREKKESFPLTVTSAQKNPTAFYLCASSIDGQGHYGYTFGSGTRLTVV.

This chain joins TRBV11-2 and TRBJ2-7; D is possibly TRBD2 (6 bases). Looked up from germline, CDR1 is SGHAT and CDR2 is FQNNGV. The V and J ends lost 5 bases and 3 bases respectively, with 14 bases between them. This CDR3 contains 14 residues. Here the CDR3 reads CASSPGGKYYEQYF. The CDR3, as DNA: TGTGCCAGCAGCCCAGGCGGGAAATACTACGAGCAGTACTTC.